This T cell receptor beta chain is drawn from a study of response to subunit inactivated influenza vaccine. This clonotype was observed a handful of times. Trimming removed 5 bases from V and 1 base from J; junction bases left unmatched: 8. The CDR3 contains 16 residues. In germline, CDR1 is SGHTA, CDR2 FQGNSA. TCRdb passed the RT-PCR reads through MiXCR, listing each CDR3 protein once. The table records about 650,000 distinct CDR3 sequences, 15% to 17% of them present only once. The specimen was PBMCs from blood, collected approximately 12 days after vaccination. The clonotype originates from a man between 45 and 60 years old who received an inactivated influenza vaccine. The chain joins TRBV7-2 to TRBJ2-1, with 7 bases aligning to TRBD1. CDR3 loop: CASSQKATGSYNEQFF. The CDR3 coding sequence is TGTGCCAGCAGCCAAAAAGCGACAGGGTCCTACAATGAGCAGTTCTTC.